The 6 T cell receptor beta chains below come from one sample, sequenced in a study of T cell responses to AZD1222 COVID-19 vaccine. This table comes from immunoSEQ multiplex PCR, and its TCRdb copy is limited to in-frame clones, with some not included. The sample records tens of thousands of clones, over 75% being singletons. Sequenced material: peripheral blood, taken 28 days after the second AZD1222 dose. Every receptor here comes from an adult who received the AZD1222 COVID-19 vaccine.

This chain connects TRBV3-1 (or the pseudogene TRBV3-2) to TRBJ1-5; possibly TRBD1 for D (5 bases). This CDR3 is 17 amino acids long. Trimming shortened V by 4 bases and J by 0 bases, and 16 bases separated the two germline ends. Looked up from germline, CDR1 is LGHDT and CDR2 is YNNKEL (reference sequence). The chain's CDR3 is CASSPGGENFSNQPQHF. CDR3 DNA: TGTGCCAGCAGCCCAGGAGGGGAGAATTTTAGCAATCAGCCCCAGCATTTT.

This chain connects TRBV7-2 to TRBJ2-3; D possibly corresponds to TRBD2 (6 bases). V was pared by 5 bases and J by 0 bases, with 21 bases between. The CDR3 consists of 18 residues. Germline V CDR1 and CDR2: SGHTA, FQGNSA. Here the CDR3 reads CASSRDFQSPLSTDTQYF. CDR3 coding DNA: TGTGCCAGCAGCCGGGACTTCCAATCCCCTCTTAGCACAGATACGCAGTATTTT.

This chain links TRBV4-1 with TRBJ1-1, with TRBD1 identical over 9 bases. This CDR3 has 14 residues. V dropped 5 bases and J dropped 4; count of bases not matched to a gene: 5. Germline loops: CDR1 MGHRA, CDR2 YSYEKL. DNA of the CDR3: TGCGCCAGCAGCGGGACAGGGCTAGGCACTGAAGCTTTCTTT. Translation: CASSGTGLGTEAFF.

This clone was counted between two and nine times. The CDR3 region has the DNA TGTGCCAGTAGATGGACCCAGACCTTAAACTATGGCTACACCTTC. Its protein product is CASRWTQTLNYGYTF. The chain links TRBV19 to TRBJ1-2, with D unresolved. Germline V lookup: CDR1 LNHDA, CDR2 SQIVND (reference sequence). This CDR3 contains 15 residues. Trimming left V 6 bases short and J 2 bases short, with 16 bases between.

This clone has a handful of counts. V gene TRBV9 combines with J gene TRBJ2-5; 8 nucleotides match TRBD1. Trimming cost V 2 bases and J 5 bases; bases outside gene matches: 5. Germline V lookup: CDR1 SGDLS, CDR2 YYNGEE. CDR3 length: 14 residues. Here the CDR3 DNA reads TGTGCCAGCAGCGTTGGACAGGGTTGGGAGACCCAGTACTTC. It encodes CASSVGQGWETQYF.

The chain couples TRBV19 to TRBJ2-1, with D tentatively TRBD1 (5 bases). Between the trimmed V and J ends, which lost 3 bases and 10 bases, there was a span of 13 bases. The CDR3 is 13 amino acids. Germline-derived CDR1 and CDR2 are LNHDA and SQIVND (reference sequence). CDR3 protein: CASSIPGLNEQFF. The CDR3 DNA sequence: TGTGCCAGTAGTATCCCAGGGCTAAACGAGCAGTTCTTC.